Following are 31 T cell receptor beta chains from one sample sequenced in a study of blood T cell repertoires in COVID-19. Clones were sequenced by immunoSEQ multiplex PCR, and TCRdb holds only the in-frame ones, with some missing. The sample shows fewer than 350,000 clones, more than 75% of them seen only once. Source material: PBMCs or T cells enriched from blood (not recorded which). Every receptor here comes from a woman between 40 and 50 years old with acute COVID-19.

The V and J genes are TRBV2 and TRBJ1-1; D remains ambiguous. Germline V lookup: CDR1 SNHLY, CDR2 FYNNEI. This CDR3 has 13 residues. The germline V and J ends were trimmed by 8 bases and 6 bases, with 16 bases remaining between them. CDR3 nucleotides: TGTGCCAGCCGCGGGGAGGGTGAGGCTGAAGCTTTCTTT. Its protein product is CASRGEGEAEAFF.

The V call is TRBV2, the J call TRBJ1-5; D gene unclear. The CDR3 has 12 amino acids. Germline V gene lookup returns CDR1 SNHLY and CDR2 FYNNEI. V shed 5 bases and J shed 2 bases, with 4 bases lying between them. The CDR3 spells CASSQGNQPQHF. In DNA form, the CDR3 reads TGTGCCAGCAGTCAGGGCAATCAGCCCCAGCATTTT.

The chain employs TRBV7-2 and TRBJ1-2, with D perhaps TRBD1 (6 bases). V was trimmed by 1 base and J by 5 bases, leaving 11 bases between them. From germline, CDR1 is SGHTA and CDR2 FQGNSA. The CDR3 has 14 residues. The CDR3 reads CASSLVGQGYGYTF. The CDR3 region has the DNA TGTGCCAGCAGCTTAGTTGGGCAGGGGTATGGCTACACCTTC.

The J gene is TRBJ1-5, the V gene TRBV6-6; D is unclear. Trimming cost V 0 bases and J 0 bases, with 6 bases left between them. CDR3 length: 15 residues. The germline V gene has CDR1 MNHNY and CDR2 SVGAGI (reference sequence). The CDR3 spells CASSYSGSSNQPQHF. Written as DNA, the CDR3 is TGTGCCAGCAGTTACTCCGGGTCTAGCAATCAGCCCCAGCATTTT.

This rearrangement joins TRBV2 to TRBJ1-1; 8 bases agree with TRBD1. This CDR3 has 13 amino acids. The V segment lost 6 bases and the J segment 8 bases; nucleotides outside the gene matches: 8. Germline V gene sequence: CDR1 SNHLY, CDR2 FYNNEI. CDR3 sequence reads: CASSLTDRGEAFF. The CDR3 nucleotides read TGTGCCAGCAGCCTAACCGACAGGGGCGAAGCTTTCTTT.

The J gene is TRBJ2-7, the V gene TRBV19; D perhaps matches TRBD2 (6 bases). The CDR3 runs to 13 residues. Germline CDR1 LNHDA, CDR2 SQIVND (reference sequence). V lost 3 bases to trimming and J lost 6 bases, with 12 bases between them. The CDR3: CASSIGGASEQYF. In nucleotides, the CDR3 is TGTGCCAGTAGTATCGGCGGGGCGAGCGAGCAGTACTTC. Together with reference TRBV19 and TRBJ2-7, the CDR3 gives the full variable domain: DGGITQSPKYLFRKEGQNVTLSCEQNLNHDAMYWYRQDPGQGLRLIYYSQIVNDFQKGDIAEGYSVSREKKESFPLTVTSAQKNPTAFYLCASSIGGASEQYFGPGTRLTVT.

The rearrangement links TRBV2 to TRBJ2-7; TRBD1 aligns across 10 bases. The CDR3 totals 16 residues. V lost 7 bases and J lost 7; bases outside the gene matches: 16. CDR1 and CDR2 (germline): SNHLY, FYNNEI. CDR3 protein: CASTDRGLGQSGEQYF. The CDR3 nucleotides are TGTGCCAGCACTGACAGGGGGCTTGGGCAGTCCGGGGAGCAGTACTTC. Supplemented by reference TRBV2 and TRBJ2-7, the full variable domain reads EPEVTQTPSHQVTQMGQEVILRCVPISNHLYFYWYRQILGQKVEFLVSFYNNEISEKSEIFDDQFSVERPDGSNFTLKIRSTKLEDSAMYFCASTDRGLGQSGEQYFGPGTRLTVT.

V usage is TRBV20-1 and J usage is TRBJ2-1, with unresolved D. CDR3 length: 11 amino acids. Germline values: CDR1 DFQATT, CDR2 SNEGSKA (reference sequence). With 0 bases removed from V and 10 bases from J, the gap between germline ends came to 7 bases. This chain's CDR3 is CSARDAAEQFF. CDR3 nucleotide sequence: TGCAGTGCTAGAGATGCGGCGGAGCAGTTCTTC.

The genes are TRBV6-6 and TRBJ2-7; D perhaps matches TRBD1 (6 bases). The CDR3 has 14 residues. The germline CDR1 and CDR2 sequences are MNHNY and SVGAGI (reference sequence). Trimming removed 4 bases from V and 4 bases from J, with 14 bases in between. The DNA of the CDR3 is TGTGCCAGCAGTTTGGGGACACACAGATACGAGCAGTACTTC. Translating gives CASSLGTHRYEQYF.

J is TRBJ2-1 and V is TRBV3-1 (or the pseudogene TRBV3-2), with TRBD2 identical over 7 bases. The CDR3 is made up of 15 amino acids. V shed 2 bases, J shed 5 bases, and the junction held 6 bases outside the gene matches. The germline V gene has CDR1 LGHDT and CDR2 YNNKEL (reference sequence). CDR3 DNA: TGTGCCAGCAGCCAACGGGCTAGCGGAGACAATGAGCAGTTCTTC. This sequence encodes CASSQRASGDNEQFF.

The chain links TRBV5-1 to TRBJ1-1, with 7 bases identical to TRBD1. The CDR3 sequence is 14 residues long. Germline assignment: CDR1 SGHRS and CDR2 YFSETQ. The J segment lost 7 bases and the V segment lost 1 base, leaving 7 bases of the junction unmatched. CDR3 amino acids: CASSLLQGDSEAFF. The DNA for the CDR3 is TGCGCCAGCAGCTTGTTGCAGGGGGACAGTGAAGCTTTCTTT.

The chain has TRBV2 and TRBJ1-5; D not resolved. The CDR3 consists of 12 residues. The germline V and J ends were trimmed by 4 bases and 4 bases, with 5 bases remaining between them. Germline V gene sequence: CDR1 SNHLY, CDR2 FYNNEI. For the CDR3, the DNA is TGTGCCAGCAGTGGGCAAAATCAGCCCCAGCATTTT. This gives the protein CASSGQNQPQHF. Filled out from reference TRBV2 and TRBJ1-5, the complete variable domain reads EPEVTQTPSHQVTQMGQEVILRCVPISNHLYFYWYRQILGQKVEFLVSFYNNEISEKSEIFDDQFSVERPDGSNFTLKIRSTKLEDSAMYFCASSGQNQPQHFGDGTRLSIL.

The chain employs TRBV5-5 and TRBJ2-7, with D unresolved. Per germline, CDR1 SGHKS and CDR2 YYEKEE (reference sequence). The CDR3 runs 17 residues. Trimming cost V 4 bases and J 3 bases, with 23 bases left between them. Here the CDR3 DNA reads TGTGCCAGCAGCGCCATCAATTACAATTCCCGTTACTACGAGCAGTACTTC. Protein product: CASSAINYNSRYYEQYF.

V gene TRBV3-1 (or the pseudogene TRBV3-2) combines with J gene TRBJ2-2, with D tentatively TRBD1 (6 bases). Germline V CDR1 and CDR2: LGHDT, YNNKEL (reference sequence). The V end lost 1 base, the J end lost 6 bases, and 18 bases lay between the germline ends. The CDR3 length is 17 residues. The CDR3 region has the DNA TGTGCCAGCAGCCAAGGGGACACCCTGAAAGGGGCCGGGGAGCTGTTTTTT. Translated, it gives CASSQGDTLKGAGELFF.

J is TRBJ1-2 and V is TRBV12-3 or TRBV12-4; TRBD1 agrees at 7 bases. The CDR3 loop spans 13 amino acids. The junction had 4 bases not matched to a gene; V was cut back by 5 bases and J by 4 bases. The CDR3 nucleotides are TGTGCCAGCAGTCCCGGGACAGTCTATGGCTACACCTTC. It encodes CASSPGTVYGYTF.

V usage is TRBV28 and J usage is TRBJ2-5; D not certain. The germline V gene encodes CDR1 MDHEN and CDR2 SYDVKM. The length of the CDR3 is 13 residues. The V end was cut by 7 bases, the J end by 7 bases, with 16 bases between. This CDR3 is CASIPAGRGTQYF. CDR3 nucleotides: TGTGCCAGCATCCCCGCAGGTCGTGGGACCCAGTACTTC.

This chain joins TRBV11-3 and TRBJ1-5; TRBD1 is a possible D gene (5 bases). Trimming removed 0 bases at V and 3 bases at J, with 21 bases between. This CDR3 is 19 amino acids long. Germline CDR1 is SGHNT and CDR2 is YENEEA. The CDR3 loop is CASSLETKGRAGSNQPQHF. Written as DNA, the CDR3 is TGTGCCAGCAGCTTAGAAACGAAGGGCAGGGCCGGATCCAATCAGCCCCAGCATTTT. Looking up the rest from reference TRBV11-3 and TRBJ1-5 gives the full variable domain: EAGVVQSPRYKIIEKKQPVAFWCNPISGHNTLYWYLQNLGQGPELLIRYENEEAVDDSQLPKDRFSAERLKGVDSTLKIQPAELGDSAVYLCASSLETKGRAGSNQPQHFGDGTRLSIL.

The chain has TRBV10-3 and TRBJ1-1, with D possibly being TRBD1 (6 bases). Trimming stripped 10 bases from V and 5 bases from J, with 17 bases between. CDR1 and CDR2 (germline): ENHRY, SYGVKD. CDR3 length: 13 amino acids. The CDR3, as DNA: TGTGCCACCGGCCCAGGGGCGTCAACTGAAGCTTTCTTT. It codes for CATGPGASTEAFF.

The chain carries TRBV2 and TRBJ1-2, with a possible D match to TRBD1 (6 bases). CDR3 length: 12 residues. Germline V gene lookup returns CDR1 SNHLY and CDR2 FYNNEI. V dropped 6 bases and J dropped 8 bases, with 13 bases sitting between them. The CDR3 reads CASSPGVGGYTF. The CDR3 DNA sequence: TGTGCCAGCAGCCCAGGGGTTGGCGGCTACACCTTC.

The chain has TRBV30 and TRBJ1-3; no clear D. This CDR3 is 13 amino acids long. Between the trimmed V and J ends, which lost 0 bases and 4 bases, there was a span of 7 bases. The germline V gene has CDR1 GTSNPN and CDR2 SVGIG (reference sequence). In DNA form, the CDR3 reads TGTGCCTGGAGTGTATACTCGGGAAACACCATATATTTT. It encodes CAWSVYSGNTIYF.

CDR3 protein: CATSGSELARSTDTQYF. CDR3 DNA sequence: TGTGCCACCAGTGGGTCCGAACTAGCGCGTAGCACAGATACGCAGTATTTT. V usage is TRBV24-1 and J usage is TRBJ2-3; 7 bases match TRBD2. The CDR3 has 17 residues. Germline lookup yields CDR1 KGHDR and CDR2 SFDVKD. J was trimmed by 0 bases and V by 5 bases; bases with no gene match: 10.

CDR3 region: CASAGTAYNQPQHF. The CDR3 DNA is TGTGCCAGCGCCGGGACAGCCTACAATCAGCCCCAGCATTTT. V gene TRBV2 combines with J gene TRBJ1-5, with 7 bases that match TRBD1. Germline V gene data show CDR1 as SNHLY and CDR2 as FYNNEI. The J segment lost 3 bases and the V segment lost 8 bases, leaving 7 bases of the junction unmatched. The CDR3 contains 14 residues.

V gene TRBV3-1 (or the pseudogene TRBV3-2) combines with J gene TRBJ2-7; 11 bases align to TRBD2. V shed 4 bases and J 2 bases; nucleotides not matched to a gene: 7. Germline-derived CDR1 and CDR2 are LGHDT and YNNKEL (reference sequence). CDR3 length equals 16 residues. The CDR3 DNA follows: TGTGCCAGCAGCCGGTTTGGGACTAGCGGAGCCTACGAGCAGTACTTC. Translated, it gives CASSRFGTSGAYEQYF.

The gene calls are TRBV18 and TRBJ1-5; 7 bases fit TRBD1. V trimming: 5 bases; J trimming: 3 bases; junction bases outside the gene matches: 4. In germline, CDR1 is KGHSH, CDR2 LQKENI. The CDR3 loop spans 14 amino acids. The DNA for the CDR3 is TGTGCCAGCTCAGGGGACAGTTCCAATCAGCCCCAGCATTTT. This gives the protein CASSGDSSNQPQHF.

This chain connects TRBV6-5 to TRBJ2-5; no clear D. Germline CDR1 is MNHEY and CDR2 is SVGAGI. V shed 7 bases and J shed 2 bases, with 11 bases lying between them. The CDR3 has 13 residues. The CDR3 DNA follows: TGTGCCAGCACCGAGGCAGCTCAAGAGACCCAGTACTTC. It yields the protein CASTEAAQETQYF.

The CDR3 nucleotides read TGTGCCAGCAGCTTAGCGGGCCTTACCGGGGAGCTGTTTTTT. It codes for CASSLAGLTGELFF. This chain connects TRBV7-6 to TRBJ2-2; the D is unclear. V shed 0 bases and J shed 5 bases, with 7 bases lying between them. The CDR3 is 14 amino acids. CDR1 SGHVS and CDR2 FNYEAQ come from the germline V gene.

The V gene is TRBV18, the J gene TRBJ2-5; D is possibly TRBD2 (5 bases). The germline V gene encodes CDR1 KGHSH and CDR2 LQKENI. V was clipped by 2 bases and J by 0 bases, with 10 bases between them. This CDR3 has 15 residues. This chain's CDR3 is CASSPRASHQETQYF. For the CDR3, the DNA is TGTGCCAGCTCACCAAGGGCTAGCCACCAAGAGACCCAGTACTTC. The full variable domain, in which reference TRBV18 and TRBJ2-5 provide the parts outside the CDR3, is NAGVMQNPRHLVRRRGQEARLRCSPMKGHSHVYWYRQLPEEGLKFMVYLQKENIIDESGMPKERFSAEFPKEGPSILRIQQVVRGDSAAYFCASSPRASHQETQYFGPGTRLLVL.

This clone appeared a few times. The CDR3 spells CASSFGTSDNEQFF. The DNA of the CDR3 is TGTGCCAGCAGCTTTGGGACTAGCGACAATGAGCAGTTCTTC. The V gene is TRBV7-9, the J gene TRBJ2-1; 10 nucleotides line up with TRBD2. V dropped 3 bases and J dropped 5; count of bases not matched to a gene: 1. Germline CDR1 is SEHNR and CDR2 is FQNEAQ (reference sequence). The CDR3 has 14 residues.

CDR3 coding DNA: TGTGCCACCAGCGGGCTTCAAGGTAGCGGGCTGAGCTCCTACAATGAGCAGTTCTTC. Protein product: CATSGLQGSGLSSYNEQFF. V usage is TRBV15 and J usage is TRBJ2-1; 7 bases match TRBD2. The CDR3 is made up of 19 amino acids. With 5 bases clipped from V and 0 bases from J, the junction kept 16 bases outside the gene matches. In germline, CDR1 is LNHNV, CDR2 YYDKDF (reference sequence).

The chain couples TRBV28 to TRBJ2-1; 9 nucleotides match TRBD2. The CDR3 is 15 residues long. Trimming took 8 bases from V and 5 from J; bases not matched to a gene: 10. From germline, CDR1 is MDHEN and CDR2 SYDVKM. The CDR3 loop is CASFLRLAGNNEQFF. CDR3 DNA sequence: TGTGCCAGCTTCCTAAGGCTAGCGGGAAACAATGAGCAGTTCTTC. The whole variable domain, remainder taken from reference TRBV28 and TRBJ2-1, is DVKVTQSSRYLVKRTGEKVFLECVQDMDHENMFWYRQDPGLGLRLIYFSYDVKMKEKGDIPEGYSVSREKKERFSLILESASTNQTSMYLCASFLRLAGNNEQFFGPGTRLTVL.

The chain joins TRBV19 to TRBJ2-5; 11 bases match TRBD2. With 1 base clipped from V and 2 bases from J, the junction kept 3 bases outside the gene matches. Germline loops: CDR1 LNHDA, CDR2 SQIVND (reference sequence). This CDR3 has 16 amino acids. Here the CDR3 reads CASSIVSGGAQETQYF. As DNA, the CDR3 is TGTGCCAGTAGTATAGTTAGCGGGGGGGCTCAAGAGACCCAGTACTTC. The full variable domain, in which reference TRBV19 and TRBJ2-5 provide the parts outside the CDR3, is DGGITQSPKYLFRKEGQNVTLSCEQNLNHDAMYWYRQDPGQGLRLIYYSQIVNDFQKGDIAEGYSVSREKKESFPLTVTSAQKNPTAFYLCASSIVSGGAQETQYFGPGTRLLVL.